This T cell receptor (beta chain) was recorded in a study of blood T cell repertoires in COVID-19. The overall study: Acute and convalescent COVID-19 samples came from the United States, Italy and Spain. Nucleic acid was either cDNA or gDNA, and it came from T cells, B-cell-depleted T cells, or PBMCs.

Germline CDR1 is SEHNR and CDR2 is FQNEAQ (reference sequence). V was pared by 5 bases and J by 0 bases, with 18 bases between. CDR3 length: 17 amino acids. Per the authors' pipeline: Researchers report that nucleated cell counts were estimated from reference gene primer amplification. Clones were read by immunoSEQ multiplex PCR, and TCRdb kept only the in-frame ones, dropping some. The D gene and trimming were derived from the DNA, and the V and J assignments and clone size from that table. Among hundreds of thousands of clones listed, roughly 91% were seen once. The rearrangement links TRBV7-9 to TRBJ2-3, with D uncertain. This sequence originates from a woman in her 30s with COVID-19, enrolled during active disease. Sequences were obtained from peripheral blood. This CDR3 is CASSPPLARFSTDTQYF. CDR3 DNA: TGTGCCAGCAGCCCTCCTCTGGCTAGATTCAGCACAGATACGCAGTATTTT. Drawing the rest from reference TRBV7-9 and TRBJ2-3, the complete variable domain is DTGVSQNPRHKITKRGQNVTFRCDPISEHNRLYWYRQTLGQGPEFLTYFQNEAQLEKSRLLSDRFSAERPKGSFSTLEIQRTEQGDSAMYLCASSPPLARFSTDTQYFGPGTRLTVL.